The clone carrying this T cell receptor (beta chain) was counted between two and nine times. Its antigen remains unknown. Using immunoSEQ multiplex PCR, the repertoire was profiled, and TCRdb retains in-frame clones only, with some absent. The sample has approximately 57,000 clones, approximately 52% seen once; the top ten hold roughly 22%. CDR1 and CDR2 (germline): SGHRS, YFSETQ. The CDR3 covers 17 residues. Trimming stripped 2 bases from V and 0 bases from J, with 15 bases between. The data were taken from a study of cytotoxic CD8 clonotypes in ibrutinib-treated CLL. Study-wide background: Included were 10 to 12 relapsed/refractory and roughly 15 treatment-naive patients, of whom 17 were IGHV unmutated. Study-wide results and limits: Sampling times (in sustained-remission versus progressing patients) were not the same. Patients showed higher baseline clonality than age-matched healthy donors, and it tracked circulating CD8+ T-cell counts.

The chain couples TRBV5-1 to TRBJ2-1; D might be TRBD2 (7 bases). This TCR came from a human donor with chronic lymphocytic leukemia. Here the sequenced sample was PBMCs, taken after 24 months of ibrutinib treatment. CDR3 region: CASSFGGGASSYNEQFF. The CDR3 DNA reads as TGCGCCAGCAGCTTCGGTGGGGGGGCTAGCTCCTACAATGAGCAGTTCTTC.